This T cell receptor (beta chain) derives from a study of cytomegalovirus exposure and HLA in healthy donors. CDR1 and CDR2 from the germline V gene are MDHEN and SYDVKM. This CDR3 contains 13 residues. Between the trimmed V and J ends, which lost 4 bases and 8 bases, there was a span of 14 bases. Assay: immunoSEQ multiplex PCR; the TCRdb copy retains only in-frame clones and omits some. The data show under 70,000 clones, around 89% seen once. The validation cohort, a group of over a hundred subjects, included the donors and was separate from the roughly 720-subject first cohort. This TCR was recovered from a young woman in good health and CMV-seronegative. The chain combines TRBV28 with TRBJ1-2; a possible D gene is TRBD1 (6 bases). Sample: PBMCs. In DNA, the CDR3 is TGTGCCAGCAGTTATGCAGGGGTGTGGGGCTACACCTTC. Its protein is CASSYAGVWGYTF.